The 23 T cell receptor beta chains listed next were all sequenced from one sample in a study of spatial heterogeneity in lung cancer. Each CDR3 protein is one row after TCRdb ran MiXCR on the 5' RACE reads. Of 10,000 to 14,000 distinct CDR3 sequences listed, around 10% are singletons. The time point is: blood at routine non-recurrence follow-up after resection. The sample in question was PBMCs, obtained at follow-up. All receptors derive from a female donor with early-stage non-small cell lung cancer.

By sample share, this clonotype is medium-sized. V is TRBV6-5 and J is TRBJ2-1; 9 nucleotides agree with TRBD2. The CDR3 is made up of 13 amino acids. The V gene's germline CDR1 is MNHEY and CDR2 SVGAGI. Trimming removed 6 bases from V and 7 bases from J; junction bases left unmatched: 4. CDR3: CASRGTSWNEQFF. The CDR3 DNA reads TGTGCCAGCAGAGGGACTAGCTGGAATGAGCAGTTCTTC.

This clonotype was detected a few times. This chain uses TRBV9 with TRBJ2-7; the match to TRBD2 covers 9 bases. This CDR3 spans 14 amino acids. Germline V lookup: CDR1 SGDLS, CDR2 YYNGEE. J gave up 3 bases and V 4 bases, and 5 bases lay outside the gene matches. In DNA form, the CDR3 reads TGTGCCAGCAGCCTTAGCGGGAGTTACTACGAGCAGTACTTC. It specifies CASSLSGSYYEQYF.

This clonotype was detected ten times or more. The chain joins TRBV10-3 to TRBJ1-5; D is unclear. This CDR3 has 13 residues. Per the germline V gene, CDR1 is ENHRY and CDR2 is SYGVKD. Trimming shortened V by 4 bases and J by 5 bases, and 9 bases separated the two germline ends. The CDR3 DNA follows: TGTGCCATCAGTGGTCTAGAAGATCAGCCCCAGCATTTT. It is translated as CAISGLEDQPQHF.

There are many counts of this clonotype. The V gene is TRBV24-1, the J gene TRBJ2-5, with a weak D call TRBD1 (5 bases). The CDR3 totals 13 residues. Trimming left V 9 bases short and J 1 base short, with 11 bases between. Germline V gives CDR1 KGHDR, CDR2 SFDVKD. The CDR3 here is CATSGQGQETQYF. The DNA of the CDR3 is TGTGCCACCTCCGGCCAGGGCCAAGAGACCCAGTACTTC.

The chain combines TRBV20-1 with TRBJ2-7; 8 bases fit TRBD1. The CDR3 is made up of 14 amino acids. Germline V CDR1 and CDR2: DFQATT, SNEGSKA (reference sequence). The ends lost 2 bases at V and 6 bases at J; junction bases unmatched: 9. CDR3 loop: CSARSPGQVFEQYF. The DNA for the CDR3 is TGCAGTGCTAGATCACCGGGACAGGTTTTCGAGCAGTACTTC.

Many counts were recorded for this clonotype. This sequence joins TRBV19 and TRBJ2-4; tentatively, D is TRBD1 (7 bases). Germline assignment: CDR1 LNHDA and CDR2 SQIVND (reference sequence). This CDR3 comprises 17 residues. V was shortened by 3 bases and J by 4 bases, with 19 bases between the two germline ends. CDR3 amino acids: CASSIFGGGEIKNIQYF. The CDR3 coding sequence is TGTGCCAGTAGTATCTTTGGAGGGGGCGAGATAAAAAACATTCAGTACTTC.

This clonotype has at least ten counts. The chain employs TRBV4-1 and TRBJ2-3; D ambiguous. Germline CDR1 and CDR2: MGHRA and YSYEKL. Deletions cut 4 bases from V and 4 bases from J, with 9 bases between. CDR3 length: 13 amino acids. The CDR3 is CASSPLMADTQYF. The CDR3 region has the DNA TGCGCCAGCAGCCCTTTGATGGCAGATACGCAGTATTTT.

This clonotype was observed a handful of times. The V gene is TRBV20-1, the J gene TRBJ1-6; 8 positions match TRBD1. The V segment lost 5 bases and the J segment 6 bases; nucleotides outside the gene matches: 3. Germline CDR1 is DFQATT and CDR2 is SNEGSKA (reference sequence). The CDR3 loop spans 13 amino acids. The CDR3 coding sequence is TGCAGTGCTGGGACAGGCGTTAATTCACCCCTCCACTTT. This sequence encodes CSAGTGVNSPLHF.

This clonotype was observed at least ten times. The chain couples TRBV20-1 to TRBJ1-1; no definite D call. Germline V gene sequence: CDR1 DFQATT, CDR2 SNEGSKA (reference sequence). The germline V and J ends were trimmed by 3 bases and 7 bases, with 9 bases remaining between them. This CDR3 is built from 11 residues. The DNA of the CDR3 is TGCAGTGCTAGGACCCCAAATGAAGCTTTCTTT. Translating gives CSARTPNEAFF.

This clonotype was picked up many times. This chain links TRBV6-2 or TRBV6-3 with TRBJ2-1; 10 nucleotides agree with TRBD2. The CDR3 has 15 residues. Germline CDR1 is MNHEY and CDR2 is SVGEGT. V was clipped by 6 bases and J by 5 bases; unmatched bases: 7. The CDR3 nucleotides read TGTGCCAGCAGAGAAGCGGGAGGGCCTCACAATGAGCAGTTCTTC. As protein: CASREAGGPHNEQFF.

This clonotype was seen repeatedly, ten times or more. The gene calls are TRBV5-1 and TRBJ2-3; 10 nucleotides match TRBD2. The CDR3 spans 17 residues. V lost 4 bases, J lost 3 bases, and 11 bases stayed unmatched. Germline V CDR1 and CDR2: SGHRS, YFSETQ. The CDR3 region is CASSIPHTSGETDTQYF. The CDR3 DNA reads as TGCGCCAGCAGCATACCCCATACTAGCGGGGAGACAGATACGCAGTATTTT. Full variable domain (outside the CDR3, taken from reference TRBV5-1 and TRBJ2-3): KAGVTQTPRYLIKTRGQQVTLSCSPISGHRSVSWYQQTPGQGLQFLFEYFSETQRNKGNFPGRFSGRQFSNSRSEMNVSTLELGDSALYLCASSIPHTSGETDTQYFGPGTRLTVL.

V usage is TRBV7-2 and J usage is TRBJ1-2; perhaps TRBD1 as D (5 bases). The CDR3 is made up of 14 amino acids. The germline V gene has CDR1 SGHTA and CDR2 FQGNSA. Trimming shortened V by 6 bases and J by 8 bases, and 19 bases separated the two germline ends. This CDR3 reads CASSPYQGGQGYTF. The CDR3 nucleotides read TGTGCCAGCAGTCCGTACCAGGGCGGGCAAGGCTACACCTTC.

This clonotype was found many times. The CDR3 sequence: CASSYPYGGWNYNEQFF. In DNA, the CDR3 is TGTGCCAGCAGTTACCCTTACGGCGGGTGGAATTACAATGAGCAGTTCTTC. The chain links TRBV6-2 or TRBV6-3 to TRBJ2-1, with D perhaps TRBD2 (5 bases). In germline, CDR1 is MNHEY, CDR2 SVGEGT. The CDR3 length is 17 residues. Trimming left V 2 bases short and J 4 bases short, with 18 bases between.

This clonotype was seen repeatedly, ten times or more. The chain combines TRBV12-3 or TRBV12-4 with TRBJ1-1; D perhaps matches TRBD1 (6 bases). V shed 7 bases and J shed 4 bases, with 19 bases lying between them. The length of the CDR3 is 15 residues. CDR3: CASTLMGGAGTEAFF. The CDR3 nucleotides read TGTGCCAGCACCCTGATGGGGGGCGCGGGCACTGAAGCTTTCTTT.

This clonotype has ten or more counts. The chain recombines TRBV6-2 or TRBV6-3 with TRBJ1-2, with a possible D match to TRBD1 (6 bases). The CDR3 has 14 amino acids. Germline CDR1 is MNHEY and CDR2 is SVGEGT. V was clipped by 2 bases and J by 8 bases, with 15 bases between them. This CDR3 reads CASSYQGLRSGYTF. CDR3 nucleotides: TGTGCCAGCAGTTACCAGGGGCTGAGAAGCGGCTACACCTTC.

In this sample, this clonotype turned up many times. The genes are TRBV6-1 and TRBJ1-3; D is unresolved. The CDR3 contains 16 residues. CDR1 is MNHNS, CDR2 SASEGT, per germline. V lost 2 bases and J lost 0, with 11 bases in between. The CDR3 DNA sequence: TGTGCCAGCAGTGAACTCTGGCGGACCTCTGGAAACACCATATATTTT. This gives the protein CASSELWRTSGNTIYF.

This clonotype was found many times. V is TRBV29-1 and J is TRBJ2-7; 8 nucleotides agree with TRBD2. J gave up 7 bases and V 6 bases, and 8 bases lay outside the gene matches. The CDR3 spans 12 residues. The germline CDR1 and CDR2 sequences are SQVTM and ANQGSEA. The chain's CDR3 is CSVLKLAGEQYF. CDR3 coding DNA: TGCAGCGTCTTGAAGTTAGCGGGAGAGCAGTACTTC.

This clonotype was counted only a few times. The chain is built from TRBV12-3 or TRBV12-4 and TRBJ1-2; perhaps TRBD1 as D (5 bases). The V and J ends lost 1 base and 2 bases respectively, with 5 bases between them. The CDR3 contains 13 residues. The CDR3 bases are TGTGCCAGCAGTTTAGGGGGCAACTATGGCTACACCTTC. It yields the protein CASSLGGNYGYTF.

This clonotype was observed many times. This sequence joins TRBV20-1 and TRBJ1-1; 8 nucleotides agree with TRBD1. CDR1 and CDR2 from the germline V gene are DFQATT and SNEGSKA (reference sequence). The CDR3 has 15 amino acids. With 3 bases clipped from V and 5 bases from J, the junction kept 11 bases outside the gene matches. The DNA of the CDR3 is TGCAGTGCTAGGTTTCCGGGGACAGGAAGTACTGAAGCTTTCTTT. Translated: CSARFPGTGSTEAFF.

The sample holds many counts of this clonotype. J is TRBJ2-3 and V is TRBV6-5; D gene ambiguous. There are 15 residues in the CDR3. V was clipped by 2 bases and J by 2 bases, with 11 bases between them. Germline lookup yields CDR1 MNHEY and CDR2 SVGAGI. CDR3 region: CASSYVGSNTDTQYF. As DNA, the CDR3 is TGTGCCAGCAGTTACGTGGGCAGCAACACAGATACGCAGTATTTT.

V is TRBV6-5 and J is TRBJ2-2; D possibly corresponds to TRBD2 (5 bases). Deletions cut 10 bases from V and 2 bases from J, with 8 bases between. CDR3 length equals 12 residues. Germline V gene sequence: CDR1 MNHEY, CDR2 SVGAGI. The chain's CDR3 is CATRVNTGELFF. In DNA, the CDR3 is TGTGCCACGAGGGTTAACACCGGGGAGCTGTTTTTT.

The V gene is TRBV20-1, the J gene TRBJ1-6, with D unresolved. This CDR3 is built from 11 residues. The V gene lost 0 bases and the J gene lost 13 bases, with 7 bases spanning the gap. The germline V gene has CDR1 DFQATT and CDR2 SNEGSKA (reference sequence). This CDR3 reads CSARDLLPLHF. The CDR3 region has the DNA TGCAGTGCTAGAGATTTGTTGCCCCTCCACTTT.

The table lists this clonotype with many counts. The J gene is TRBJ2-3, the V gene TRBV24-1; unclear D gene. This CDR3 contains 11 residues. CDR1 and CDR2 from the germline V gene are KGHDR and SFDVKD. With 9 bases removed from V and 5 bases from J, the gap between germline ends came to 8 bases. CDR3 region: CATRYGDTQYF. The CDR3 coding sequence is TGTGCCACCCGCTACGGAGATACGCAGTATTTT.